This TCR beta chain was retrieved from a study of blood T cell repertoires in COVID-19. Sequenced by immunoSEQ multiplex PCR; TCRdb stores in-frame clones only, minus some. The sample includes hundreds of thousands of clones, about 91% of them seen just once. Trimming removed 3 bases at V and 3 bases at J, with 12 bases between. The germline CDR1 and CDR2 sequences are MDHEN and SYDVKM. CDR3 length: 14 amino acids. Input material: PBMCs or T cells enriched from blood (not recorded which). V is TRBV28 and J is TRBJ2-7; TRBD2 might be the D (5 bases). This sequence was found in a woman aged 45-65 years with acute COVID-19. This CDR3 is CASSLRLTNYEQYF. CDR3 nucleotides: TGTGCCAGCAGTTTGAGGCTGACTAACTACGAGCAGTACTTC.